This TCR beta chain is drawn from a study of response to subunit inactivated influenza vaccine. Whole-study findings and limits: A suggestion made by the authors is that each seasonal influenza vaccination recruits few new T cells.

Turning to this clonotype: Its antigen is unidentified.

J lost 4 bases, V lost 0 bases, and 4 bases had no gene match. The CDR3 has 16 residues. Germline V gives CDR1 MNHEY, CDR2 SVGAGI. In TCRdb, the RT-PCR reads were re-called with MiXCR into one record per CDR3 protein. This table holds just over 300,000 distinct CDR3 sequences, 21% found once. This chain joins TRBV6-5 and TRBJ1-3; TRBD1 agrees at 9 bases. The sequencing here drew on PBMCs from blood, taken approximately 20 months after vaccination. This receptor was taken from a man between 50 and 70 years old who received an inactivated influenza vaccine. CDR3 nucleotide sequence: TGTGCCAGCAGTTACTCCGGGACAGGGACCGGAAACACCATATATTTT. Translation: CASSYSGTGTGNTIYF.